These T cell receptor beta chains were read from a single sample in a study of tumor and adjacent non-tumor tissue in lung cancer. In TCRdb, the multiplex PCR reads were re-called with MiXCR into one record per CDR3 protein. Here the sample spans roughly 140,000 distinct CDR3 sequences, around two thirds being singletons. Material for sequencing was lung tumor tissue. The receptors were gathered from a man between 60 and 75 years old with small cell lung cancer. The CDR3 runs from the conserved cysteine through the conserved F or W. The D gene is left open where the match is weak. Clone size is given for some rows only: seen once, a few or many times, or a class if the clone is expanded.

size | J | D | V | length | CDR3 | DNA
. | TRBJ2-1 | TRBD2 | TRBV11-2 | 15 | CASGLTSETYNEQFF | TGTGCCAGCGGCTTGACTAGCGAGACATACAATGAGCAGTTCTTC
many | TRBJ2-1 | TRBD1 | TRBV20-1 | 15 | CSARGRDRGYNEQFF | TGCAGTGCTAGGGGCCGGGACAGGGGCTACAATGAGCAGTTCTTC
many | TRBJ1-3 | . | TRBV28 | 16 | CASSQFSGTLGNTIYF | TGTGCCAGCAGCCAGTTCTCCGGGACCCTTGGAAACACCATATATTTT
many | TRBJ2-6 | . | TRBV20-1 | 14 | CSARGGTGANVLTF | TGCAGTGCTAGAGGGGGTACCGGGGCCAACGTCCTGACTTTC
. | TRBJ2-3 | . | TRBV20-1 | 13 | CSAKMDTTDTQYF | TGCAGTGCTAAGATGGATACCACAGATACGCAGTATTTT
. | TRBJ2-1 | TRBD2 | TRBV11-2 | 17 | CASCHLVGAGRGHEQFF | TGTGCCAGTTGCCACCTAGTAGGGGCAGGGAGGGGCCATGAGCAGTTCTTC
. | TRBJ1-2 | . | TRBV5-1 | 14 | CASSSQRGGYGYTF | TGCGCCAGCAGTTCGCAGCGGGGAGGCTATGGCTACACCTTC
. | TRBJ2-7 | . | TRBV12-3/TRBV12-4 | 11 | CASSLATRQYF | TGTGCCAGCAGTTTAGCTACAAGGCAGTACTTC
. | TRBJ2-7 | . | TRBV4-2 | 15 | CASSQERGEHYDQHF | TGTGCCAGCAGCCAAGAGCGCGGAGAACACTACGATCAGCACTTC
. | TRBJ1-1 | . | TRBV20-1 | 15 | CSARAGSRSCTEASF | TGCAGTGCTAGAGCCGGGAGTCGGTCATGCACTGAAGCTTCCTTT
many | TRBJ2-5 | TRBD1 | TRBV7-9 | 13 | CASSFDRGETQYF | TGTGCCAGCAGCTTCGACAGGGGGGAGACCCAGTACTTC
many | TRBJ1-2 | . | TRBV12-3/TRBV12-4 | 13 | CASTATRAKGYTF | TGTGCCAGCACCGCGACCCGGGCTAAAGGCTACACCTTC
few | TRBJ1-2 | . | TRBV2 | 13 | CASSTHRLEGYTF | TGTGCCAGTAGCACTCATAGACTTGAAGGCTACACCTTC
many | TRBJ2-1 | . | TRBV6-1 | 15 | CASSLRQVNDNEQFF | TGTGCCAGCAGTCTTCGACAGGTTAATGACAATGAGCAGTTCTTC
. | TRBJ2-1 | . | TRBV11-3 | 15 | CANSLGTIASDEQFF | TGTGCCAACAGCTTAGGGACAATCGCTAGTGATGAGCAGTTCTTC
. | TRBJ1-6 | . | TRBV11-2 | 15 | CASSLLHGQNQPLHF | TGTGCCAGCAGCTTACTGCACGGTCAGAACCAACCCCTCCACTTT
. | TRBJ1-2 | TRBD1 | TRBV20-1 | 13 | CSVGTGGNHGYTF | TGCAGTGTTGGGACAGGGGGCAACCATGGCTACACCTTC
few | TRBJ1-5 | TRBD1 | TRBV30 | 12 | CAWNRGHQPQHF | TGTGCCTGGAACAGGGGGCATCAGCCCCAGCATTTT
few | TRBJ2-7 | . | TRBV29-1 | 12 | CSVGPATYEQYF | TGCAGCGTCGGACCAGCCACCTACGAGCAGTACTTC
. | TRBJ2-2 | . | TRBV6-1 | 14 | CASHQVGVTGELFF | TGTGCCAGCCACCAAGTTGGGGTAACCGGGGAGCTGTTTTTT
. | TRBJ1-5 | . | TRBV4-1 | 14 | CASSQDRNDQLQHF | TGCGCCAGCAGCCAAGATCGGAACGATCAGCTCCAGCATTTT
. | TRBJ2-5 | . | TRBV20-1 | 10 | CSVRWETQYF | TGCAGTGTTAGGTGGGAGACCCAGTACTTC
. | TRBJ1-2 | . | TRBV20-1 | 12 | CRAPVSGNGYTF | TGCAGAGCTCCAGTATCTGGCAATGGCTACACCTTC
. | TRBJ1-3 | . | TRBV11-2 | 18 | CASSFSASGPSSANTIYF | TGTGCCAGCAGCTTCAGCGCGTCAGGTCCGAGTTCTGCAAACACCATATATTTT
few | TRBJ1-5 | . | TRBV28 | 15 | CASSSIPRYNQPQHF | TGTGCCAGCAGTTCAATTCCTAGATACAATCAGCCCCAGCATTTT
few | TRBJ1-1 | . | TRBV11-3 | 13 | CASSLESDTEASF | TGTGCCAGCAGCTTAGAAAGCGACACTGAAGCTTCCTTT
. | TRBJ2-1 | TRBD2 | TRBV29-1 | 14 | CSVRVAGGFDEQFF | TGCAGCGTAAGGGTAGCGGGAGGGTTTGATGAGCAGTTCTTC
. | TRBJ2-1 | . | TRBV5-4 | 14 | CASSFPLSGNEQFF | TGTGCCAGCAGCTTCCCTCTTAGTGGGAATGAGCAGTTCTTC
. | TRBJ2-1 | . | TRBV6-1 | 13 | CASSRREQHEQFF | TGTGCCAGCAGTCGGAGGGAGCAGCATGAGCAGTTCTTC
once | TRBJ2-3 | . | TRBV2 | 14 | CARTGDNNTDTQYF | TGTGCCAGGACCGGGGACAACAACACAGATACGCAGTATTTT
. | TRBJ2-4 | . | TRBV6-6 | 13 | CASSYSPWIIQYF | TGTGCCAGCAGTTACTCTCCATGGATTATTCAGTACTTC
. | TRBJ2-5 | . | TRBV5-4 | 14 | CASSAVRDGETQYF | TGTGCCAGCAGCGCCGTCCGCGACGGAGAGACCCAGTACTTC
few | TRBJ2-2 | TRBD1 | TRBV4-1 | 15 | CASSQRQGGTGELFF | TGCGCCAGCAGCCAACGACAGGGGGGGACCGGGGAGCTGTTTTTT
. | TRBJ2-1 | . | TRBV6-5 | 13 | CASSYSVDNEQFF | TGTGCCAGCAGTTACTCGGTGGACAATGAGCAGTTCTTC
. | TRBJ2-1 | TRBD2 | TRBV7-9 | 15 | CASSLGGGSYNEQLF | TGTGCCAGTAGCTTGGGGGGAGGGTCCTACAATGAGCAGCTCTTC
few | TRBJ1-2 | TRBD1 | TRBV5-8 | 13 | CASSLGQGDGYTF | TGTGCCAGCAGCTTGGGCCAGGGGGATGGCTACACCTTC
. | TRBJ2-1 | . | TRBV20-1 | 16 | CSAGVLGRKDPNGQFF | TGCAGTGCTGGGGTTTTGGGGAGGAAGGACCCCAATGGGCAGTTCTTC
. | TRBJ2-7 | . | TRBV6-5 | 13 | CTSLRLDSYEQYF | TGTACCAGCCTGCGACTGGACTCCTACGAGCAGTACTTC
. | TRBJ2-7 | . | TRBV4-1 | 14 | CASSRQGGEYEQYF | TGCGCCAGCAGCCGACAGGGAGGCGAGTACGAGCAGTACTTC
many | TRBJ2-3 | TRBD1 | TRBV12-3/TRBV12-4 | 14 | CASSLRQGANTQYF | TGTGCCAGCAGTTTAAGGCAGGGGGCAAATACGCAGTATTTT
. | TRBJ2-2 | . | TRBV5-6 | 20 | CASNWGNSQTGLWNTGELFF | TGTGCCAGCAACTGGGGGAACTCACAGACGGGGCTATGGAACACTGGGGAGCTGTTTTTT
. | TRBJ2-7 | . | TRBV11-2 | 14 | CASSLCLVGNEQYF | TGTGCCAGCAGCTTATGCCTAGTGGGCAACGAGCAGTACTTC
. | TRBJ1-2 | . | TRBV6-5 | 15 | CASSNVKSGGYGYTF | TGTGCCAGCAGCAACGTAAAATCGGGAGGCTATGGCTACACCTTC
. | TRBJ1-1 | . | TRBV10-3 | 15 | CTISVRPGEGTEAFF | TGTACCATCAGTGTTCGGCCAGGTGAAGGAACTGAAGCTTTCTTT
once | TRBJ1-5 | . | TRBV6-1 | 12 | CAIRVTDKPQHF | TGTGCCATCAGGGTAACCGATAAGCCCCAGCATTTT
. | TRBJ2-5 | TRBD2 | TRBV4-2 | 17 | CASSQHVAGGVGETQYF | TGTGCCAGCAGCCAACACGTGGCGGGAGGTGTAGGGGAGACCCAGTACTTC
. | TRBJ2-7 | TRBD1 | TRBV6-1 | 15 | CASSEATGETYERYF | TGTGCCAGCAGTGAAGCGACAGGGGAAACCTACGAGCGGTACTTC
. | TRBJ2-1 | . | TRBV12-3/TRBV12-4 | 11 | CASSRCNEQFF | TGCGCCAGCAGCCGCTGCAATGAGCAGTTCTTC
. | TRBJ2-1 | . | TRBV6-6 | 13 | CASSMAGRGEQFF | TGTGCCAGCAGTATGGCGGGGCGGGGTGAACAATTCTTC
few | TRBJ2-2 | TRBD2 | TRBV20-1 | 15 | CSAHETSGRAGELFF | TGCAGTGCCCACGAGACTAGCGGGAGGGCCGGGGAGCTGTTTTTT
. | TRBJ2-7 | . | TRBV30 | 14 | CAWSVLGGTYEQYF | TGTGCCTGGAGTGTACTGGGCGGTACCTACGAGCAGTACTTC
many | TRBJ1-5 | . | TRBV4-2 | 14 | CASSFDGSEQPQHF | TGTGCCAGCAGCTTCGACGGTAGCGAACAGCCCCAGCATTTT